This T cell receptor (beta chain) was recovered during a study of T cells after yellow fever vaccination. The germline V gene has CDR1 SGHTA and CDR2 FQGTGA. The CDR3 runs to 16 residues. Unmatched junction bases numbered 8, after V lost 4 bases and J lost 1 base. Study outcomes and limitations: It was a weaker secondary response, yet one that peaked faster, at day 5 versus 15. Subsequent booster samples again held most clones from primary vaccination (96% CD4, over 80% CD8). Some clonotypes were seen in both the CD4 and the CD8 compartments. These made up a small share and likely arose from convergent recombination.

A note on this clonotype: The antigen is undetermined.

The authors made TCR cDNA by 5'RACE template switching, adding a universal primer site and UMIs. MiXCR, run by TCRdb on the 5' RACE reads, gives a single entry per CDR3 protein. The sample records 250,000 to 350,000 distinct CDR3 sequences, roughly 8.7% being singletons. The chain links TRBV7-3 to TRBJ2-3, with 7 nucleotides matching TRBD2. The source is a man between 18 and 29 years old who received the YFV17D yellow fever vaccine. The sequencing here drew on CD4+ T cells sorted from PBMCs, taken 5 days after the yellow fever booster vaccination. The CDR3 nucleotides read TGTGCCAGCAGCTCCAGGGTGGCGGGGGGCACAGATACGCAGTATTTT. Amino acids: CASSSRVAGGTDTQYF.